This T cell receptor beta chain is from a study of blood T cell repertoires in COVID-19. This clone was seen a single time. In the study's own analysis: How many nucleated cells were present was estimated from reference gene primer amplification. Clones were sequenced by immunoSEQ multiplex PCR, and TCRdb holds only the in-frame ones, with some missing. That table gives V, J and clone size, and the DNA gave D and trimming. The sample contains about 27,000 clones, around 60% of which appear only once. Looked up from germline, CDR1 is PRHDT and CDR2 is FYEKMQ (reference sequence). The CDR3 is made up of 16 amino acids. Trimming shortened V by 5 bases and J by 8 bases, and 23 bases separated the two germline ends.

The rearrangement joins TRBV13 to TRBJ2-3, with a possible D match to TRBD2 (6 bases). The TCR was taken from a man between 60 and 70 years old with active or convalescent COVID-19. Sequences were obtained from peripheral blood. CDR3 protein: CASSPRGRDFFGTQYF. DNA of the CDR3: TGTGCCAGCAGCCCGCGGGGTAGGGATTTTTTCGGTACGCAGTATTTT.